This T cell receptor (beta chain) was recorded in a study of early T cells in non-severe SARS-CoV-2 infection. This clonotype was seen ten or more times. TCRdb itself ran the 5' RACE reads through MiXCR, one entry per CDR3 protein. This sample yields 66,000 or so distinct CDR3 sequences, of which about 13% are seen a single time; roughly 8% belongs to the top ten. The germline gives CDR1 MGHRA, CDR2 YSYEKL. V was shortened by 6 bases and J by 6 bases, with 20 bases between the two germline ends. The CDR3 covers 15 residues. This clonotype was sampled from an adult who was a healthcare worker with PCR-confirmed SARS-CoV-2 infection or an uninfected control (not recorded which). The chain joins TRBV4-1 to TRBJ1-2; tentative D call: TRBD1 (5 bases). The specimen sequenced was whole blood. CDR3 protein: CASSLIQGEVNGYTF. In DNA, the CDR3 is TGCGCCAGCAGTTTAATCCAGGGTGAAGTAAATGGCTACACCTTC.